This is a list of T cell receptor beta chains from one sample in a study of beta chain features in type 1 diabetes. Clones were read by immunoSEQ multiplex PCR, and TCRdb kept only the in-frame ones, dropping some. The table lists some 360,000 clones, roughly 21% of them singletons. Source material: naive CD4+ T cells from blood. Receptor source: a woman younger than 35 in good health. The CDR3 runs from the conserved cysteine through the conserved F or W. The D gene is left open where the match is weak. Rows may omit the clone size; those that give it use once, few, many or a size class.

CASSVEVGSGYEQYF | TGTGCCAGCAGCGTAGAGGTAGGTAGCGGCTACGAGCAGTACTTC | TRBJ2-7 | 15 | TRBV9 | . | .
CASSQRRVGQGGYEQYF | TGCGCCAGCAGCCAACGACGGGTAGGACAGGGAGGTTACGAGCAGTACTTC | TRBJ2-7 | 17 | TRBV4-3 | few | TRBD1
CASSLGQLYNSPLHF | TGTGCCAGCAGCTTAGGACAGCTTTATAATTCACCCCTCCACTTT | TRBJ1-6 | 15 | TRBV7-2 | few | .
CASSPTTGGSTGELFF | TGCGCCAGCAGCCCAACGACAGGGGGGAGCACCGGGGAGCTGTTTTTT | TRBJ2-2 | 16 | TRBV5-1 | . | TRBD1
CSASFRVGYTF | TGCAGTGCTAGTTTTCGGGTTGGCTACACCTTC | TRBJ1-2 | 11 | TRBV20-1 | . | .
CASSQDSRTSGRTDTQYF | TGCGCCAGCAGCCAAGATAGTAGGACTAGCGGCCGCACAGATACGCAGTATTTT | TRBJ2-3 | 18 | TRBV4-1 | few | TRBD2
CASSEGGAYGYTF | TGCGCCAGCAGCGAGGGGGGGGCCTATGGCTACACCTTC | TRBJ1-2 | 13 | TRBV5-1 | few | .
CAWSVRASGIPLNSYEQYF | TGTGCCTGGAGTGTACGTGCCAGCGGGATCCCGCTTAACTCCTACGAGCAGTACTTC | TRBJ2-7 | 19 | TRBV30 | . | TRBD2
CASSRSGTPVYGYTF | TGCGCCAGCAGCCGATCCGGGACACCAGTCTATGGCTACACCTTC | TRBJ1-2 | 15 | TRBV4-1 | . | .
CASSGGSTDTQYF | TGTGCCAGTTCGGGGGGTAGCACAGATACGCAGTATTTT | TRBJ2-3 | 13 | TRBV5-4 | . | TRBD2
CASSSRQGGETQYF | TGTGCCAGCAGCTCACGGCAGGGCGGAGAGACCCAGTACTTC | TRBJ2-5 | 14 | TRBV11-1 | few | .
CASSLGQNSPLHF | TGCGCCAGCAGCTTGGGACAGAATTCACCCCTCCACTTT | TRBJ1-6 | 13 | TRBV5-1 | . | .
CASKDGQGPYEQYF | TGTGCCAGCAAAGATGGGCAGGGTCCCTACGAGCAGTACTTC | TRBJ2-7 | 14 | TRBV2 | . | .
CASSEGPTGGQETQYF | TGTGCCAGCAGTGAGGGACCAACGGGGGGGCAGGAGACCCAGTACTTC | TRBJ2-5 | 16 | TRBV2 | few | TRBD2
CASSPGTRPSGANVLTF | TGTGCCAGCTCACCGGGCACCCGCCCCTCTGGGGCCAACGTCCTGACTTTC | TRBJ2-6 | 17 | TRBV18 | few | .
CSVRNRAGAGGYEQFF | TGCAGCGTTCGAAATAGAGCAGGGGCAGGAGGCTATGAGCAGTTCTTC | TRBJ2-1 | 16 | TRBV29-1 | few | .
CASTKGDAARVSEAFF | TGTGCCAGCACCAAAGGAGACGCCGCGAGGGTCTCTGAAGCTTTCTTT | TRBJ1-1 | 16 | TRBV2 | once | .
CASSLAGVEYGYTF | TGTGCCAGCAGCTTAGCAGGGGTGGAGTATGGCTACACCTTC | TRBJ1-2 | 14 | TRBV7-9 | . | .
CASSSSDTQYF | TGTGCCAGCAGTAGCTCAGATACGCAGTATTTT | TRBJ2-3 | 11 | TRBV25-1 | few | .
CASSYDGTAETQYF | TGTGCCAGCAGCTACGACGGGACAGCGGAGACCCAGTACTTC | TRBJ2-5 | 14 | TRBV7-9 | . | TRBD1
CAGLSSNYGYTF | TGTGCCGGCTTATCCAGTAACTATGGCTACACCTTC | TRBJ1-2 | 12 | TRBV5-4 | few | .
CASSYSKAGSRYGYTF | TGTGCCAGCAGTTACTCGAAGGCAGGGTCACGCTATGGCTACACCTTC | TRBJ1-2 | 16 | TRBV6-5 | few | .
CASSLSGYSYEQYF | TGTGCCAGCAGCCTGAGCGGGTATTCCTACGAGCAGTACTTC | TRBJ2-7 | 14 | TRBV7-2 | few | .
CASSIGASSSYNEQFF | TGTGCCAGTAGTATTGGAGCCTCGAGCTCCTACAATGAGCAGTTCTTC | TRBJ2-1 | 16 | TRBV19 | . | .
CASSRLSGGQETQYF | TGTGCCAGCAGCCGGTTGAGCGGGGGCCAAGAGACCCAGTACTTC | TRBJ2-5 | 15 | TRBV14 | . | TRBD2
CASRTGTDRGEQYF | TGTGCCAGCAGAACCGGGACCGACAGGGGCGAGCAGTACTTC | TRBJ2-7 | 14 | TRBV7-3 | . | TRBD1
CASSPMDRAQAFF | TGTGCCAGCTCACCTATGGACAGGGCGCAAGCTTTCTTT | TRBJ1-1 | 13 | TRBV18 | . | TRBD1
CASSESVAGGRQYF | TGCGCCAGCAGTGAGTCGGTAGCGGGAGGACGGCAGTACTTC | TRBJ2-7 | 14 | TRBV10-1 | . | TRBD2
CASSPLSHSKNIQYF | TGTGCCAGCAGCCCCCTCAGCCACAGTAAAAACATTCAGTACTTC | TRBJ2-4 | 15 | TRBV9 | . | .
CASSDLDSQETQYF | TGTGCCAGCAGTGACTTAGACAGCCAAGAGACCCAGTACTTC | TRBJ2-5 | 14 | TRBV2 | few | .
CASSLGTGSEKLFF | TGTGCCAGCAGCTTGGGGACAGGGAGTGAAAAACTGTTTTTT | TRBJ1-4 | 14 | TRBV7-2 | few | TRBD1